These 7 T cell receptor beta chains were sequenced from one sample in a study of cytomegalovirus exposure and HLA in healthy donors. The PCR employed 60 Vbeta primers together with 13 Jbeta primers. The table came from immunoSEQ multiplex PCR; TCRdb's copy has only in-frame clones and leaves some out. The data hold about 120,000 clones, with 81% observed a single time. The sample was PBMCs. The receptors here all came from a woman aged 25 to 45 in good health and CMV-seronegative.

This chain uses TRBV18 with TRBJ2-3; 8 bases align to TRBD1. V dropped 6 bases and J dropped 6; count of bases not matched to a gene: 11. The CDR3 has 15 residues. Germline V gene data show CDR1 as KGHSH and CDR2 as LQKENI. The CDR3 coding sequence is TGTGCCAGCTCCCGTGGACAGGGTATATCGGATACGCAGTATTTT. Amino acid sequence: CASSRGQGISDTQYF.

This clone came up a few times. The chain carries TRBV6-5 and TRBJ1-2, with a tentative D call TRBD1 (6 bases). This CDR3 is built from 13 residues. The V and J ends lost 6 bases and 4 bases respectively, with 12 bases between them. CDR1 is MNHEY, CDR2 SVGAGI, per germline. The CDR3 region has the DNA TGTGCCAGCAGCCCCGGACAGCGCTATGGCTACACCTTC. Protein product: CASSPGQRYGYTF.

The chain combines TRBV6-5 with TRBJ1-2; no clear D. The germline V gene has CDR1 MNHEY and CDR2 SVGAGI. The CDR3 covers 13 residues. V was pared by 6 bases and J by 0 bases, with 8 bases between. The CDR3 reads CASSSQPNYGYTF. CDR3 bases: TGTGCCAGCAGCTCACAACCTAACTATGGCTACACCTTC.

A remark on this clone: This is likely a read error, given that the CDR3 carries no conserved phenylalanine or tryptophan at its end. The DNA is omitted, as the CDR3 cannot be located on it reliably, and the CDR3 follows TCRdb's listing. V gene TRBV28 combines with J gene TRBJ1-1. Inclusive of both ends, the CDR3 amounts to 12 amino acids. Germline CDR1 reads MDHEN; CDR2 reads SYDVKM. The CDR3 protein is CASSLSGGGAMV.

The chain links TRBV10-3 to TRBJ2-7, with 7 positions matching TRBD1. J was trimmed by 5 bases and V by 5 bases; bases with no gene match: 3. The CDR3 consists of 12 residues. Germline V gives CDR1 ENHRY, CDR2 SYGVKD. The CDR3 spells CAISLTGNEQYF. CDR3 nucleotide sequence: TGTGCCATCAGTTTGACAGGGAACGAGCAGTACTTC.

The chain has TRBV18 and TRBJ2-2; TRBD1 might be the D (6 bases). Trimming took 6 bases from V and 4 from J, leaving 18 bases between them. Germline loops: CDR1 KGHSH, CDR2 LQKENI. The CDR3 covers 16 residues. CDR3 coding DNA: TGTGCCAGCTCCAAAGACAGGCTAGCCGGCACCGGGGAGCTGTTTTTT. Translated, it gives CASSKDRLAGTGELFF.

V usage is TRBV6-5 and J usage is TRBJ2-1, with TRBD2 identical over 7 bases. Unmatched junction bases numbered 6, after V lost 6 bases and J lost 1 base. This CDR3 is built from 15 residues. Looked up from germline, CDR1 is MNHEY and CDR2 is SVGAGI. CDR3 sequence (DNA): TGTGCCAGCAGACAACTAGCGCAATCCTACAATGAGCAGTTCTTC. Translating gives CASRQLAQSYNEQFF.